These 29 T cell receptor beta chains originate from one sample sequenced in a study of blood T cell repertoires in COVID-19. The data were produced by immunoSEQ multiplex PCR, yet TCRdb's version contains in-frame clones alone and is incomplete. The table includes about 120,000 clones, over 80% detected once. What was sequenced was peripheral blood. All receptors derive from a woman between 70 and 85 years old with acute or convalescent COVID-19.

Written as DNA, the CDR3 is TGCGCCAGCAGCCCCGGAATCTTAGCGGGGGGCGATGGTGAGACCCAGTACTTC. It yields the protein CASSPGILAGGDGETQYF. The V call is TRBV5-1, the J call TRBJ2-5; 10 nucleotides match TRBD2. From germline, CDR1 is SGHRS and CDR2 YFSETQ. The CDR3 sequence is 18 residues long. Trimming removed 4 bases from V and 5 bases from J; junction bases left unmatched: 17.

The chain links TRBV15 to TRBJ1-5; D is uncertain. Germline V gene data show CDR1 as LNHNV and CDR2 as YYDKDF (reference sequence). V dropped 0 bases and J dropped 0 bases, with 9 bases sitting between them. This CDR3 has 16 residues. The DNA for the CDR3 is TGTGCCACCAGCAGAGATTCACGGTTTAGCAATCAGCCCCAGCATTTT. Its translation is CATSRDSRFSNQPQHF.

V usage is TRBV4-1 and J usage is TRBJ1-4; D is perhaps TRBD1 (6 bases). Germline V gene lookup returns CDR1 MGHRA and CDR2 YSYEKL. The CDR3 runs 15 residues. The germline V and J ends were trimmed by 0 bases and 8 bases, with 13 bases remaining between them. CDR3 DNA: TGCGCCAGCAGCCAAGAAACAGGGTTTGAGGAAAAACTGTTTTTT. It encodes CASSQETGFEEKLFF.

V gene TRBV5-4 combines with J gene TRBJ1-4; TRBD1 agrees at 9 bases. Germline V lookup: CDR1 SGHNT, CDR2 YYREEE (reference sequence). CDR3 length: 15 residues. Trimming at V came to 1 base and at J to 3 bases, leaving 1 base not matched to a gene. The CDR3 is CASSLRTGANEKLFF. CDR3 sequence (DNA): TGTGCCAGCAGCTTGAGGACAGGGGCTAATGAAAAACTGTTTTTT.

The rearrangement uses TRBV30 and TRBJ1-3; TRBD1 matches at 9 bases. V was pared by 2 bases and J by 2 bases, with 4 bases of the junction left unmatched. Per the germline V gene, CDR1 is GTSNPN and CDR2 is SVGIG (reference sequence). The CDR3 consists of 15 residues. The CDR3 protein is CAWSPRTGAGNTIYF. The CDR3 DNA sequence: TGTGCCTGGAGTCCCCGGACAGGGGCTGGAAACACCATATATTTT. Filled out from reference TRBV30 and TRBJ1-3, the complete variable domain reads SQTIHQWPATLVQPVGSPLSLECTVEGTSNPNLYWYRQAAGRGLQLLFYSVGIGQISSEVPQNLSASRPQDRQFILSSKKLLLSDSGFYLCAWSPRTGAGNTIYFGEGSWLTVV.

This clone was observed once. This chain uses TRBV6-5 with TRBJ1-2; 8 nucleotides align to TRBD1. From germline, CDR1 is MNHEY and CDR2 SVGAGI. CDR3 length: 15 amino acids. Trimming took 7 bases from V and 7 from J; bases not matched to a gene: 14. The CDR3, as DNA: TGTGCCAGCACCCAGATAGGGCAGGGGGCCTTTGGCTACACCTTC. Protein: CASTQIGQGAFGYTF.

The chain uses TRBV28 and TRBJ1-1; 7 positions match TRBD1. This CDR3 comprises 18 residues. Germline lookup yields CDR1 MDHEN and CDR2 SYDVKM. J was trimmed by 1 base and V by 5 bases; bases with no gene match: 16. The CDR3 protein is CASSDLIQGMGWNTEAFF. The CDR3 DNA reads as TGTGCCAGCAGTGACCTCATACAGGGGATGGGGTGGAACACTGAAGCTTTCTTT.

This clone appeared once. The chain is built from TRBV28 and TRBJ1-3; D unresolved. V was trimmed by 3 bases and J by 4 bases, leaving 7 bases between them. The germline CDR1 and CDR2 sequences are MDHEN and SYDVKM. This CDR3 is 13 amino acids long. The CDR3 sequence: CASSFTEGNTIYF. Here the CDR3 DNA reads TGTGCCAGCAGTTTTACAGAAGGAAACACCATATATTTT. Full variable domain (outside the CDR3, taken from reference TRBV28 and TRBJ1-3): DVKVTQSSRYLVKRTGEKVFLECVQDMDHENMFWYRQDPGLGLRLIYFSYDVKMKEKGDIPEGYSVSREKKERFSLILESASTNQTSMYLCASSFTEGNTIYFGEGSWLTVV.

CDR3 sequence reads: CASSTTTSGGDTQYF. In DNA form, the CDR3 reads TGTGCCAGCAGCACCACGACTAGCGGGGGTGATACGCAGTATTTT. The gene calls are TRBV3-1 (or the pseudogene TRBV3-2) and TRBJ2-3, with 12 bases lining up with TRBD2. The V gene end was trimmed by 5 bases and the J gene end by 6 bases; junction bases not matched to a gene: 6. The germline V gene encodes CDR1 LGHDT and CDR2 YNNKEL (reference sequence). The CDR3 has 15 amino acids.

The V gene is TRBV3-1 (or the pseudogene TRBV3-2), the J gene TRBJ1-1; unclear D gene. V lost 5 bases and J 9 bases, leaving 16 bases between the germline ends. CDR3 length: 13 residues. Germline CDR1 and CDR2: LGHDT and YNNKEL (reference sequence). This chain's CDR3 is CASSYSVGHQAFF. The CDR3 bases are TGTGCCAGCAGCTACAGTGTTGGGCACCAAGCTTTCTTT.

This sequence joins TRBV6-5 and TRBJ2-2, with 8 positions matching TRBD1. The germline CDR1 and CDR2 sequences are MNHEY and SVGAGI. This CDR3 contains 13 residues. Trimming took 8 bases from V and 4 from J; bases not matched to a gene: 3. The CDR3 here is CASSRGRTGELFF. CDR3 DNA: TGTGCCAGCTCCAGGGGGCGCACCGGGGAGCTGTTTTTT.

The chain has TRBV2 and TRBJ2-1, with 7 bases fitting TRBD1. Trimming at V came to 6 bases and at J to 12 bases, leaving 11 bases not matched to a gene. Germline V gene data show CDR1 as SNHLY and CDR2 as FYNNEI. The CDR3 spans 13 residues. The chain's CDR3 is CASRAGTVVMQFF. CDR3 sequence (DNA): TGTGCCAGCAGGGCCGGGACAGTGGTTATGCAGTTCTTC.

V usage is TRBV5-4 and J usage is TRBJ1-3; no definite D call. This CDR3 region has 16 residues. Trimming pared 4 bases from V and 0 bases from J, leaving 14 bases between. Germline CDR1 reads SGHNT; CDR2 reads YYREEE (reference sequence). CDR3 DNA: TGTGCCAGCAGCCCGGCTCCGGGATCCTCTGGAAACACCATATATTTT. Translating it yields CASSPAPGSSGNTIYF.

This sequence joins TRBV7-9 and TRBJ1-5; D call uncertain. In germline, CDR1 is SEHNR, CDR2 FQNEAQ (reference sequence). Trimming stripped 4 bases from V and 5 bases from J, with 6 bases between. CDR3 size: 12 residues. CDR3 in amino acids: CASSYPDQPQHF. CDR3 in DNA: TGTGCCAGCAGCTACCCAGATCAGCCCCAGCATTTT.

This clone was observed many times. V and J are TRBV21-1 and TRBJ2-7; the table's D call of TRBD1 was not tested on the DNA. TRBV21-1 is a documented pseudogene. There are 19 residues in the CDR3. CDR3 DNA: TGTGCCAGCTACTCCCCGATCCAGGGCAACTATAGACCAAACTACGAGCAGTACTTC. Its translation: CASYSPIQGNYRPNYEQYF.

The chain employs TRBV7-9 and TRBJ1-2, with TRBD1 as a possible D gene (5 bases). V was shortened by 6 bases and J by 2 bases, with 13 bases between the two germline ends. This CDR3 region has 14 residues. Germline assignment: CDR1 SEHNR and CDR2 FQNEAQ (reference sequence). DNA of the CDR3: TGTGCCAGCAGGTATCTAGGGGTCAACTATGGCTACACCTTC. As protein: CASRYLGVNYGYTF.

The gene calls are TRBV6-1 and TRBJ1-6; TRBD1 is a possible D gene (6 bases). Germline V gene data show CDR1 as MNHNS and CDR2 as SASEGT. This CDR3 comprises 16 residues. The V end was cut by 0 bases, the J end by 10 bases, with 16 bases between. Here the CDR3 DNA reads TGTGCCAGCAGTGAAGCTTTAGGGGGAACTAGGTCACCCCTCCACTTT. Translating it yields CASSEALGGTRSPLHF.

The chain links TRBV7-6 to TRBJ1-1; unclear D gene. Between the trimmed V and J ends, which lost 5 bases and 2 bases, there was a span of 15 bases. Germline assignment: CDR1 SGHVS and CDR2 FNYEAQ. The CDR3 length is 15 residues. CDR3 nucleotide sequence: TGTGCCAGCAGCCCCCTGGTCGGGGTAAACACTGAAGCTTTCTTT. This translates into CASSPLVGVNTEAFF.

V is TRBV27 and J is TRBJ2-7; D is undetermined. Trimming took off 9 bases at V and 3 bases at J, with 3 bases between the two ends. The CDR3 consists of 9 residues. Germline V gene lookup returns CDR1 MNHEY and CDR2 SMNVEV (reference sequence). DNA of the CDR3: TGTGCCAGGAGCTACGAGCAGTACTTC. The encoded protein is CARSYEQYF.

The V gene is TRBV9, the J gene TRBJ2-3; D perhaps matches TRBD2 (6 bases). The length of the CDR3 is 16 residues. Germline values: CDR1 SGDLS, CDR2 YYNGEE. Trimming cost V 2 bases and J 2 bases, with 15 bases left between them. The CDR3 DNA sequence: TGTGCCAGCAGCGTCGGTCCTAGCGTATACACAGATACGCAGTATTTT. Amino acid sequence: CASSVGPSVYTDTQYF.

The V and J genes are TRBV19 and TRBJ1-2; D call uncertain. Germline CDR1 is LNHDA and CDR2 is SQIVND (reference sequence). There are 15 residues in the CDR3. V lost 6 bases and J lost 5, with 19 bases in between. The CDR3 here is CASRSSGLWLYGYTF. CDR3 bases: TGTGCCAGTAGGAGTTCTGGACTATGGCTGTATGGCTACACCTTC.

The chain uses TRBV13 and TRBJ1-3, with D perhaps matching TRBD1 (5 bases). V lost 2 bases and J 2 bases, leaving 10 bases between the germline ends. There are 15 residues in the CDR3. Germline CDR1 PRHDT, CDR2 FYEKMQ (reference sequence). CDR3 DNA: TGTGCCAGCAGCTTATTGGGGGGGGCTGGAAACACCATATATTTT. Its translation: CASSLLGGAGNTIYF.

This chain connects TRBV3-1 (or the pseudogene TRBV3-2) to TRBJ1-4, with 10 bases that match TRBD1. This CDR3 has 14 residues. J gave up 10 bases and V 3 bases, and 5 bases lay outside the gene matches. Per the germline V gene, CDR1 is LGHDT and CDR2 is YNNKEL (reference sequence). The CDR3 DNA sequence: TGTGCCAGCAGCCAGACAGGGGGCTACGGAAAACTGTTTTTT. Translation: CASSQTGGYGKLFF.

This clone was seen a handful of times. V and J are TRBV7-2 and TRBJ1-1, with D possibly being TRBD1 (5 bases). This CDR3 is 14 amino acids long. Germline V gives CDR1 SGHTA, CDR2 FQGNSA. V was pared by 2 bases and J by 4 bases, with 11 bases between. The CDR3 spells CASSLQPGGTEAFF. The CDR3 nucleotides are TGTGCCAGCAGCTTACAACCCGGGGGCACTGAAGCTTTCTTT.

The rearrangement links TRBV5-1 to TRBJ1-1; weak D call: TRBD1 (6 bases). The CDR3 length is 14 residues. Trimming took 5 bases from V and 6 from J, leaving 17 bases between them. Germline loops: CDR1 SGHRS, CDR2 YFSETQ. In DNA, the CDR3 is TGCGCCAGCAGTACGACAGGTTCGCGGTCTGAAGCTTTCTTT. This gives the protein CASSTTGSRSEAFF.

The chain links TRBV18 to TRBJ1-2, with D tentatively TRBD1 (6 bases). The germline CDR1 and CDR2 sequences are KGHSH and LQKENI. The CDR3 covers 13 residues. The ends were cut back, 3 bases at V and 4 bases at J, with 9 bases in the middle. Here the CDR3 reads CASSPRDTYGYTF. CDR3 in DNA: TGTGCCAGCTCACCCCGGGACACCTATGGCTACACCTTC. The whole variable domain, remainder taken from reference TRBV18 and TRBJ1-2, is NAGVMQNPRHLVRRRGQEARLRCSPMKGHSHVYWYRQLPEEGLKFMVYLQKENIIDESGMPKERFSAEFPKEGPSILRIQQVVRGDSAAYFCASSPRDTYGYTFGSGTRLTVV.

The chain has TRBV29-1 and TRBJ2-2, with D possibly being TRBD1 (6 bases). The germline gives CDR1 SQVTM, CDR2 ANQGSEA. V was clipped by 7 bases and J by 1 base, with 13 bases between them. The CDR3 contains 14 residues. Here the CDR3 DNA reads TGCAGCGCCTGCATGACAGGGAACACCGGGGAGCTGTTTTTT. Its protein is CSACMTGNTGELFF.

V and J are TRBV4-1 and TRBJ1-1; possible D gene TRBD1, 6 bases. Per germline, CDR1 MGHRA and CDR2 YSYEKL. V shed 4 bases and J shed 4 bases, with 19 bases lying between them. The CDR3 consists of 16 residues. In nucleotides, the CDR3 is TGCGCCAGCAGCCCCCACGGCGGATCACAGGGCACTGAAGCTTTCTTT. This sequence encodes CASSPHGGSQGTEAFF.

The rearrangement joins TRBV5-1 to TRBJ2-2; maybe TRBD2 (6 bases). The CDR3 has 15 amino acids. Trimming cost V 4 bases and J 1 base, with 11 bases left between them. CDR1 is SGHRS, CDR2 YFSETQ, per germline. The CDR3 DNA reads TGCGCCAGCAGCCCCGGGCGGGAGAACACCGGGGAGCTGTTTTTT. Residues: CASSPGRENTGELFF.